This T cell receptor (beta chain) came from a study of blood T cell repertoires in COVID-19. Overall study: Samples taken during acute and convalescent COVID-19 were collected in the United States, Italy and Spain. PBMCs, B-cell-depleted T cells, or T cells were the source of the cDNA or gDNA that made up the material.

Source study methods: Nucleated cell counts were estimated from reference gene primer amplification. Assay: immunoSEQ multiplex PCR; the TCRdb copy retains only in-frame clones and omits some. V, J and clone size were drawn from that table, and D and trimming were deduced from the DNA. The sample has about 190,000 clones, 84% seen once; the top ten hold 5.1%. V lost 5 bases and J 3 bases, leaving 10 bases between the germline ends. The germline V gene encodes CDR1 MNHEY and CDR2 SMNVEV (reference sequence). This CDR3 contains 14 residues. The clonotype originates from a woman in her 70s with active or convalescent COVID-19. Sequenced: peripheral blood. The J gene is TRBJ2-2, the V gene TRBV27; TRBD1 is a possible D gene (6 bases). The CDR3 DNA reads TGTGCCAGCAGTGACCGACAGGACACCGGGGAGCTGTTTTTT. Translated: CASSDRQDTGELFF.